This T cell receptor (beta chain) was found in a study of blood T cell repertoires in COVID-19. The protocol was immunoSEQ multiplex PCR, while the TCRdb copy is restricted to in-frame clones and leaves out a portion. Altogether fewer than 300,000 clones are present, roughly nine tenths being singletons, with the ten largest covering 12%. The length of the CDR3 is 14 residues. The germline V gene encodes CDR1 MNHEY and CDR2 SVGAGI. The J segment lost 0 bases and the V segment lost 7 bases, leaving 2 bases of the junction unmatched. The sample taken for sequencing was peripheral blood. The TCR comes from a woman aged 25 to 39 with COVID-19, enrolled during active disease. The V call is TRBV6-5, the J call TRBJ2-3, with TRBD2 matching over 9 bases. The CDR3 sequence: CASKRGASTDTQYF. CDR3 DNA: TGTGCCAGCAAGCGGGGGGCAAGCACAGATACGCAGTATTTT.